The T cell receptor beta chain described here comes from a study of cytomegalovirus exposure and HLA in healthy donors (dated by TCRdb to 2016 to 2017). With regard to the full study: In an earlier analysis of roughly 590 of the donors, around 290 Gb of sequence data and some 100 million unique TCR beta sequences from 150 million to 200 million T cells were reported. Roughly 300 gigabases of sequencing data and 91 million or so unique TCR sequences made up an early release that covered over 550 HLA-typed donors. Among the roughly 370 genotyped donors, approximately 76% belonged to the genetic ancestry cluster associated with self-reported Caucasian donors. The study aimed to test whether signatures of past pathogen exposure could be identified by cataloging public T cell receptors. The T cell repertoires of 666 subjects were profiled by immunosequencing and related to cytomegalovirus serostatus. A separate validation cohort of approximately 130 different subjects was used in addition to the 666-subject first cohort. To predict cytomegalovirus infection status, the study brought together high-throughput TCR immunosequencing, statistical association of individual TCRs with disease status, and machine learning. In a later analysis, previously published TCR beta repertoires from fewer than 750 donors were re-analyzed and high-resolution HLA genotyping was added so that TCR occurrence patterns could be studied. In the later analysis, no new phenotypic data were used to find candidate immune exposures; instead, reliance was placed on TCR beta sequences and their occurrence across donors. An earlier analysis of 500 to 650 of the donors applied high-throughput TCR beta sequencing to assess whether each TCR beta V gene segment acted as functional or pseudogenic. Donor age, sex, ethnicity and CMV serostatus were compiled together with the repertoire data. In a later genetic analysis, genome-wide SNP genotypes for 398 of the 666 donors were used, and that subset was treated as a discovery cohort. All discovery cohort repertoires had been generated using a single sequencing platform. Both class I and class II loci were covered by HLA typing, at four-digit resolution. Typing coverage differed by locus: A, B, C, DRB1 and DQB1 were typed in about 629-630 donors, DQA1 in roughly 510, DPA1 in over 600, and DPB1 in 400 to 490. Because of strong linkage in the cohort, five DR-DQ haplotypes were treated as single units for association and clustering. Across about 380 genotyped donors of the cohort, an average of approximately 200,000 unique TCR beta nucleotide sequences per donor were sequenced, and approximately 17% of those sequences were non-productive. The full study reports these points: Because HLA typing was missing for some donors at each locus, association tests included only the typed subset. In a later genetic analysis, a missense DCLRE1C variant was associated with V-gene and J-gene trimming of TCR beta chains, and the association was replicated in an independent cohort. An earlier analysis of 587 of the donors showed that most TCR beta V segments appeared in productive rearrangements either about 87% or about 30% of the time, which broadly matched IMGT annotations. In vitro tests confirmed that three of the cytomegalovirus-associated TCR beta chains recognize cytomegalovirus antigens. Across donors, most TCR sequences were observed very rarely, whereas some public TCRs were present in many individuals. A further reported finding was that TCR beta sequences accurately predicted the HLA-A and HLA-B alleles for most subjects in the first cohort. Presence/absence analyses assumed roughly uniform sequencing depth across donors, an assumption that may not hold. Specific HLA alleles were associated with 18,000 or so TCR beta sequences at a false discovery rate of 0.05 in a later analysis. Only TCR beta chains were sequenced in this cohort, and the absence of alpha or paired-chain data limited detectable features. Cytomegalovirus status was reported to be diagnosed by the classifier with high specificity and sensitivity in both the original and validation cohorts. A cluster of highly shared sequence variants was judged likely to represent a technical artifact of the sequencing pipeline. Over 15 rarely observed V segments, including chromosome 9 orphons, were excluded from the earlier analysis of approximately 600 of the donors because counts were too low. In a later analysis, the rate of TCR association differed among HLA loci, with DRB1 alleles having the most associated TCRs and HLA-C alleles having the fewest. A later analysis reported that several top co-occurrence clusters appeared linked to parvovirus B19, influenza, CMV and Epstein-Barr virus. Linkage disequilibrium might explain the correlated functional status among segregating V segments, but an unknown experimental factor could not be excluded. In a later analysis, HLA-associated TCR beta chains were found to be more clonally expanded and to have lower generation probabilities than equally common non-associated chains. According to a later genetic analysis, donors in an Asian-associated ancestry cluster had fewer N-insertions in productive TCRs than the roughly 700-donor mean. Most CMV-associated TCR beta chains appeared to be HLA-restricted in a later analysis, and the HLA associations seemed to be driven largely by CMV exposure. When HLA alleles, especially DR and DQ, strongly co-occurred, attributing TCR associations to individual alleles was difficult. The authors suggested that the approach could potentially be extended to other disease states and immunological phenotypes. The only immune exposure information available for the cohort was CMV serostatus. The 87-base-pair reads could not distinguish some IMGT-functional V segments, including TRBV6-2 and TRBV6-3, so those segments were excluded. In the study, some 160 TCR beta chains were listed as associated with cytomegalovirus.

The CDR3 sequence holds 15 residues, the cysteine and phenylalanine included. This entry keeps only the CDR3 DNA: 45 bases, framed from base 1. Germline trimming: 9 bases from V, 8 bases from J; junction bases outside gene matches: 14. CDR1 and CDR2, looked up from the germline V gene, are SGHTS and YDEGEE. The protocol used for the library was the immunoSEQ multiplex PCR assay. For the multiplex PCR, a mixture combining 60 forward primers for TCR Vbeta segments and 13 reverse primers for TCR Jbeta segments was used. The CDR3 region of rearranged TCR beta genes was amplified from genomic DNA by a multiplex PCR assay. The amplified TCR beta libraries were sequenced on the Illumina HiSeq System as 87-base-pair reads. Regarding the original processing steps: In a later analysis, 70 million to 95 million unique TCR beta chains were counted across the 500 to 700 repertoires, and roughly 11 million of these chains were shared by at least two donors. To remove PCR and sequencing errors, raw reads were error-corrected and collapsed into unique sequences using a nearest-neighbor algorithm that merged closely related sequences. To assign V, D and J gene segments, CDR3 sequences were aligned to IMGT reference sequences. For a sequence to be retained, a match of at least six nucleotides was required to both a V gene segment and a J gene segment. A rearrangement was called productive if the CDR3 had no stop codons and remained in frame with V and J, and every other rearrangement was called non-productive. CDR3 was defined by IMGT convention, running from the second conserved V-encoded cysteine to the conserved J-encoded phenylalanine. Sequences without an unambiguous match to a single V gene segment were excluded from the earlier analysis of almost 600 of the donors. An earlier analysis of fewer than 750 of the donors called V segments functional above 56.7% productive rearrangements and segregating when the between-donor standard deviation exceeded 5%. A statistical classification framework was built to diagnose cytomegalovirus status from the catalog of TCR beta chain sequences. A later analysis assigned V and J genes by comparing TCR nucleotide sequences with IMGT/GENE-DB human TR gene sequences. The TCRdist pipeline was used in a later analysis to assign CDR3 sequences and most-parsimonious VDJ recombination scenarios. A later analysis defined each TCR beta chain by its CDR3 amino acid sequence plus V-gene family, and excluded reads lacking a unique V-gene family. A later analysis removed 450 to 600 highly shared, low-generation-probability nucleotide sequences to deal with suspected cross-contamination and a sequencing artifact. A later analysis calculated a clonal expansion index for each public chain from normalized within-repertoire ranks of inferred template counts. In a later analysis, generation probabilities were computed using a VDJ recombination model fitted to out-of-frame rearrangements, and the results were checked against IGoR. In a later analysis, TCR-TCR, TCR-HLA and TCR-CMV co-occurrence was scored with hypergeometric tests, and a repertoire-size bias correction was applied to TCR pairs. A later analysis estimated false discovery rates by permuting HLA or CMV assignments 20 times. In a later analysis, co-occurring TCRs were grouped with DBSCAN, and TCRdist sequence similarity was added when clustering was performed within HLA-allele-positive subsets. For co-occurrence clustering, repertoires with fewer than 30,000 or more than 120,000 public chains were excluded, along with several repertoires with anomalous nucleotide sharing. What TCRdb holds here is the immuneACCESS table cut down to in-frame rearrangements. Part of the clones is not present; checked against another copy, under half of the missing clones reflect an unresolved V gene, and the others are unexplained. V, J and clone size derive from that table, while D and trimming were established from the DNA sequence. The sample data list around 150,000 clones, and around 74% of these were observed just once. The leading ten clones occupy 5% to 6.5% of the sample.

The cohort was made up of about 670 healthy bone marrow donors. Cohort members were all nominally healthy when sampled, although unrecorded immune exposures were likely present. The donor tested CMV seropositive and was one of the 289 seropositive cohort members. Every donor gave a peripheral blood sample, and the peripheral blood mononuclear cells from that sample were used for TCR beta sequencing. The Qiagen DNeasy Blood Extraction Kit was used to extract genomic DNA from the blood cell samples. Comment on this clone: The antigen it recognizes is unknown. No per-base quality is available; no much larger clone lies one base away.

This TCR was recovered from a middle-aged man in good health and CMV-seropositive. This sequence uses TRBV5-8 and TRBJ1-4; 9 bases in the middle match TRBD1. The specimen sequenced was PBMCs. The nucleotides are TGTGCCAACAGTAATCCGGGACAGGGAAGGGAAAAACTGTTTTTT. Translation gives CANSNPGQGREKLFF.